This entry is about one TCR beta chain. This sample was included in a study of blood T cell repertoires in COVID-19. Study background: The United States, Italy and Spain provided the acute and convalescent COVID-19 samples. The cDNA or gDNA used as material had been derived from T cells, B-cell-depleted T cells, or PBMCs.

The V and J ends lost 5 bases and 0 bases, in that order; junction bases with no gene match: 8. Germline CDR1 is MNHEY and CDR2 is SVGEGT. This CDR3 comprises 16 residues. In the original processing: For nucleated cells, counts were estimated from reference gene primer amplification. Sequencing was performed with immunoSEQ multiplex PCR; in TCRdb, only in-frame clones are kept and a portion is missing. V, J and clone size reflect that table, while D and trimming were determined from the DNA. This sample yields roughly 350,000 clones, of which approximately 88% are seen a single time; roughly 4% belongs to the top ten.

The sequenced material came from peripheral blood. The chain combines TRBV6-2 or TRBV6-3 with TRBJ1-1; TRBD1 matches 8 bases. The TCR comes from a woman aged 45 to 65 with active or convalescent COVID-19. The CDR3 DNA reads as TGTGCCAGCAGTGGGAGGGACAGGTTCTTGAACACTGAAGCTTTCTTT. This gives the protein CASSGRDRFLNTEAFF.